This T cell receptor beta chain was identified in a study of PD-L1 blockade in urothelial cancer. Study in general: Patients took up atezolizumab at some point between 2014 and 2015 at 1,200 mg intravenously every 3 weeks. Samples of blood were analyzed 3 weeks (second dose) and 6 weeks after treatment start.

Whole-study results and caveats: Lower than median blood TCR clonality before treatment predicted better survival.

Repertoires were generated with immunoSEQ multiplex PCR, while TCRdb's copy carries only in-frame clones and drops some. The sample holds about 45,000 clones; about 87% are singletons and the top ten take about 4%. For each patient, 1 to 8 samples were obtained, pretreatment and on-treatment. Germline lookup yields CDR1 MNHNS and CDR2 SASEGT. The CDR3 is 14 amino acids. V shed 6 bases and J 5 bases; nucleotides not matched to a gene: 5. This clone has just one count. What it binds is not known. This sample comprised PBMCs, obtained around atezolizumab (anti-PD-L1) treatment. The chain has TRBV6-1 and TRBJ1-4; TRBD1 agrees at 8 bases. This sequence originates from a man aged 80 or over with urothelial cancer. CDR3 loop: CASRDRGTNEKLFF. The CDR3 region has the DNA TGTGCCAGCAGAGACAGGGGTACAAATGAAAAACTGTTTTTT.